This T cell receptor (beta chain) was captured in a study of CD8 T cells in ankylosing spondylitis. CDR3 length: 14 residues. V was trimmed by 3 bases and J by 5 bases, leaving 12 bases between them. Germline-derived CDR1 and CDR2 are SGHAT and FQNNGV. Using its own MiXCR run on the 5' RACE reads, TCRdb lists one record per CDR3 protein. The sample shows under 250,000 distinct CDR3 sequences, roughly 32% of them seen only once. This sequence was found in a male donor with ankylosing spondylitis or in good health (not recorded which). The rearrangement uses TRBV11-2 and TRBJ2-3, with unresolved D. The sequenced sample consisted of blood, either unsorted or a sorted T cell fraction (not recorded which). The DNA for the CDR3 is TGTGCCAGCAGCTTTTGGCGGTCTCAAGATACGCAGTATTTT. This gives the protein CASSFWRSQDTQYF.